This T cell receptor beta chain appears in the sequencing data of a study of PD-1 blockade in classical Hodgkin lymphoma (TCRdb year 2020). Context from the whole study: Nivolumab dosing was 3 mg/kg intravenously every 2 weeks, continuing until either disease progression or unacceptable toxicity. The study used TCR beta sequencing and CyTOF to define a peripheral blood immune signature of response to PD-1 blockade in classical Hodgkin lymphoma. Broad study findings and their caveats: Lower diversity was seen in patients whose nivolumab began less than 1 year after ASCT, and these patients were left out of later analyses so that immune reconstitution would not confound the results. The study was restricted to a single clinical trial cohort, and the causes of repertoire differences, possibly disease activity or prior therapy, were left undefined. A significant rise by C4D1 was seen in CD4+ but not CD8+ TCR diversity (p=0.0027 vs p=0.16), with the rise being most apparent in complete responders (p=0.02). Newly diagnosed patients were reported to have lower baseline TCR diversity than healthy donors, and relapsed/refractory patients were reported to have lower baseline TCR diversity still. Baseline diversity similar to that of newly diagnosed patients was observed in trial patients achieving complete response, whereas significantly lower diversity was observed in partial responders and progressors.

What this sample's time point label stands for: cycle 1 day 1 (C1D1), immediately before nivolumab initiation. Every trial patient had relapsed following autologous stem cell transplantation, and prior brentuximab vedotin exposure was what differed among cohorts A, B and C. The trial cohort was composed of some 57 patients with relapsed/refractory classical Hodgkin lymphoma, for whom complete response, partial response or progressive disease was recorded as best overall response. Trial patients were treated with single-agent nivolumab in the multi-cohort phase II CheckMate 205 trial. An independent review committee assessed best overall response using the 2007 International Working Group response criteria. Trial PBMCs were obtained immediately prior to nivolumab initiation (C1D1) and on therapy at cycle 2 day 1 and cycle 4 day 1. After peripheral blood was drawn into 8 mL Vacutainer Cell Preparation Tubes, PBMCs were isolated by centrifugation and then cryopreserved.

From a lookup of the germline V gene (reference sequence), CDR1 and CDR2 are SEHNR and FQNEAQ. Counted from cysteine to phenylalanine, this CDR3 has 17 amino acids. Only the CDR3 part of the read is kept: 51 bases, read in frame from the first base. The junction carries 25 bases between V and J, which are trimmed by 6 bases and 4 bases respectively. Note on this clone: Its antigen is still unknown. No base quality values were provided; no much bigger clone lies one nucleotide off.

The Qiagen DNeasy kit was used to extract genomic DNA both from unsorted PBMCs and from the negatively selected CD4+ and CD8+ fractions. Using primers that anneal to V and J segments, immunoSEQ multiplex PCR amplified the TCR beta CDR3 regions. A synthetic immune receptor repertoire was used to minimize amplification bias, and remaining bias was computationally removed after sequencing. The paper's data handling went like this. Custom Python scripts were used to quantify repertoire diversity as the Shannon entropy index. Unsorted, CD4+ and CD8+ repertoires were analyzed separately, except in combined analyses where CD4+ and CD8+ sequences were merged in silico. Clonal expansion was defined as a frequency increase of at least 2-fold after treatment compared with C1D1, and clones undetected at baseline were assigned a pseudocount of 0.5. Singleton clones were defined as clones with 0 or 1 copy at C1D1, and non-singleton clones were defined as clones with 2 or more copies. Clones expanded in unsorted samples were annotated as CD4+, CD8+ or unknown by matching protein sequences in sorted samples from the same patient. Wilcoxon tests on paired samples were used to test changes in diversity from C1D1 to C4D1. This is the immuneACCESS table as TCRdb keeps it, with only in-frame sequences that have V and J called. A part of the clones is gone; compared with another copy, unresolved V genes explain less than half, and the rest is unexplained. The V and J calls and the clone size are those of that table, but D and trimming were determined from the DNA. Within this sample are tens of thousands of clones, with under 75% of them counted one time only. The ten largest account for about 3% of the sample.

Sequenced here: peripheral blood mononuclear cells (PBMCs), sampled at baseline. The clonotype was recovered from a human donor with classical Hodgkin lymphoma. The sequence joins TRBV7-9 to TRBJ2-7; the D gene is perhaps TRBD1, on 6 matching bases. The sequenced DNA is TGTGCCAGCAGACGTAGTGACAGGAGTCCAGAGGATTACGAGCAGTACTTC. It specifies CASRRSDRSPEDYEQYF.